The 8 T cell receptor beta chains in this list originate from one sample, sequenced in a study of Ad26.COV2.S vaccination and SARS-CoV-2 variants. Assay: immunoSEQ multiplex PCR; the TCRdb copy retains only in-frame clones and omits some. The sample lists some 640,000 clones; 89% were seen once. The treatment denotes: about 20 received Ad26.COV2.S at low or high dose, single or two shots; a few received placebo; per-sample allocation not given. Collection of samples fell on day 63 after the first vaccine or placebo injection. Material: peripheral blood, obtained in a trial of Ad26.COV2.S vaccine versus placebo. The receptor source for this set is a person between 18 and 65 years old who received the Ad26.COV2.S COVID-19 vaccine or a placebo.

The chain combines TRBV7-2 with TRBJ2-2; possibly TRBD2 for D (6 bases). Trimming cost V 1 base and J 3 bases, with 6 bases left between them. CDR1 is SGHTA and CDR2 is FQGNSA in the germline V gene. The CDR3 has 14 amino acids. CDR3 nucleotide sequence: TGTGCCAGCAGCTTAGGGAGGGACACCGGGGAGCTGTTTTTT. Protein sequence: CASSLGRDTGELFF. Variable domain in full (rest from reference TRBV7-2 and TRBJ2-2): GAGVSQSPSNKVTEKGKDVELRCDPISGHTALYWYRQSLGQGLEFLIYFQGNSAPDKSGLPSDRFSAERTGGSVSTLTIQRTQQEDSAVYLCASSLGRDTGELFFGEGSRLTVL.

This sequence joins TRBV5-4 and TRBJ1-3, with TRBD1 matching over 8 bases. The CDR3 loop spans 13 amino acids. After removal of 3 bases from V and 4 bases from J, the junction contained 0 bases not matched to a gene. Germline V gene lookup returns CDR1 SGHNT and CDR2 YYREEE (reference sequence). The CDR3 here is CASSWTGGNTIYF. The CDR3 nucleotides are TGTGCCAGCAGCTGGACAGGGGGAAACACCATATATTTT. Filled out from reference TRBV5-4 and TRBJ1-3, the complete variable domain reads ETGVTQSPTHLIKTRGQQVTLRCSSQSGHNTVSWYQQALGQGPQFIFQYYREEENGRGNFPPRFSGLQFPNYSSELNVNALELDDSALYLCASSWTGGNTIYFGEGSWLTVV.

This clone was detected only once. This sequence joins TRBV14 and TRBJ2-1, with 15 bases lining up with TRBD2. The CDR3 contains 17 residues. Germline-derived CDR1 and CDR2 are SGHDN and FVKESK. Trimming removed 0 bases from V and 8 bases from J; junction bases left unmatched: 5. The CDR3 protein is CASSQDRGLAGGDEQFF. CDR3 sequence (DNA): TGTGCCAGCAGCCAAGATCGGGGACTAGCGGGAGGCGATGAGCAGTTCTTC.

DNA of the CDR3: TGTGCCAGCAGCCCACGGGCCCTCGACAGGGAAAGGGAGACCCAGTACTTC. It translates to CASSPRALDRERETQYF. The V call is TRBV21-1, the J call TRBJ2-5; no check of the table's D call, TRBD1, against the DNA was made. TRBV21-1 is assigned pseudogene status. CDR3 length equals 17 residues.

The gene calls are TRBV7-8 and TRBJ2-3, with 8 bases matching TRBD2. V was pared by 5 bases and J by 0 bases, with 10 bases of the junction left unmatched. The germline gives CDR1 SGHVS, CDR2 FQNEAQ. This CDR3 is built from 17 residues. The CDR3 loop is CASSKPGLDSSTDTQYF. DNA for the CDR3: TGTGCCAGCAGCAAGCCGGGACTAGACTCTAGCACAGATACGCAGTATTTT.

The rearrangement joins TRBV10-2 to TRBJ1-6; D is possibly TRBD1 (5 bases). V lost 10 bases and J 7 bases, leaving 11 bases between the germline ends. The CDR3 sequence is 12 residues long. From germline, CDR1 is WSHSY and CDR2 SAAADI. CDR3 coding DNA: TGCGCCACCGGGACGAGAAATTCACCCCTCCACTTT. This gives the protein CATGTRNSPLHF.

The chain carries TRBV7-3 and TRBJ2-7; a weak D match, TRBD1 (5 bases). The V end was cut by 5 bases, the J end by 6 bases, with 14 bases between. Looked up from germline, CDR1 is SGHTA and CDR2 is FQGTGA. The CDR3 contains 13 residues. CDR3 in DNA: TGTGCCAGCAGCCAACAGGAACCGGGCGAGCAGTACTTC. This encodes CASSQQEPGEQYF.

The V gene is TRBV30, the J gene TRBJ2-1; TRBD2 agrees at 14 bases. Germline-derived CDR1 and CDR2 are GTSNPN and SVGIG (reference sequence). J gave up 6 bases and V 3 bases, and 7 bases lay outside the gene matches. CDR3 length: 16 residues. The CDR3 nucleotides are TGTGCCTGGAGGCAGACTAGCGGGAGGGGGGCCAATGAGCAGTTCTTC. Protein: CAWRQTSGRGANEQFF.